This T cell receptor (beta chain) was identified during a study of CD4 and CD8 cells across lung adenocarcinoma regions. TCRdb itself ran the PCR reads through MiXCR, one entry per CDR3 protein. The data contain about 9,000 distinct CDR3 sequences, 40% to 50% of them singletons. CDR3 length equals 14 residues. Germline CDR1 MNHNS, CDR2 SASEGT. Localized lung adenocarcinoma, a non-small cell lung cancer, affected the donors. About this clonotype itself: At one end the junction does not follow the germline gene, possibly because of a read error.

This TCR derives from a female donor with lung adenocarcinoma. The CD4 and CD8 labels of this study may be unreliable. This chain connects TRBV6-1 to TRBJ2-3; the D gene is possibly TRBD2 (6 bases). The sample was CD4+ T cells from the margin of a lung tumor. CDR3 in amino acids: CAGSGGSGTETQYF. The CDR3 bases are TGTGCGGGCAGTGGAGGTAGCGGCACAGAGACGCAGTATTTT.